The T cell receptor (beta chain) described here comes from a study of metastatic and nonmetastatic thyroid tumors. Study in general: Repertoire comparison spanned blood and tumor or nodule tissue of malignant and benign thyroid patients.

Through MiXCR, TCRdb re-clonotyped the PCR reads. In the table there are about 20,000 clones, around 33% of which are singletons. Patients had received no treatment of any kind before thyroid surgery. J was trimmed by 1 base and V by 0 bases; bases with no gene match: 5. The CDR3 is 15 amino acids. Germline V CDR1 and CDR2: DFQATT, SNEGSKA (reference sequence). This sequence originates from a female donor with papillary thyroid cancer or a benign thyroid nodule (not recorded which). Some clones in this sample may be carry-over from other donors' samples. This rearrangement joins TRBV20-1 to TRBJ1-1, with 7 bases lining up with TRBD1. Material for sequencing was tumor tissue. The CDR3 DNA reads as TGCAGTGCTAGAGAAGGCTGGGACAGGAACACTGAAGCTTTCTTT. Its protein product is CSAREGWDRNTEAFF.